The 26 T cell receptor beta chains below were found in one sample sequenced in a study of T-cell reconstitution after alpha-beta-depleted transplantation in children. For TCRbeta, the library was prepared with unique molecular identifiers. TCRdb re-analysed the PCR reads in MiXCR, keeping a single row per CDR3 protein. This table holds around 490,000 distinct CDR3 sequences, about 10% found once. This material consisted of PBMCs, mostly from graft donor cells, taken 180 days after TCRalphabeta/CD19-depleted stem cell transplant. The receptors were sampled from a female patient aged 2 to 10 who had a stem cell transplant for aplastic anemia, so the T cells may come from the graft donor.

The gene calls are TRBV7-2 and TRBJ1-1; D gene ambiguous. CDR3 size: 14 residues. Trimming left V 2 bases short and J 1 base short, with 8 bases between. Germline V gene sequence: CDR1 SGHTA, CDR2 FQGNSA. CDR3 sequence: CASSLRVRNTEAFF. The CDR3 bases are TGTGCCAGCAGCTTAAGGGTCAGGAACACTGAAGCTTTCTTT.

The sample holds a few counts of this clonotype. The chain recombines TRBV6-2 or TRBV6-3 with TRBJ2-6; D unclear. The CDR3 sequence is 18 residues long. Per the germline V gene, CDR1 is MNHEY and CDR2 is SVGEGT. With 0 bases removed from V and 0 bases from J, the gap between germline ends came to 12 bases. The CDR3 loop reads CASSYSRANPSGANVLTF. As DNA, the CDR3 is TGTGCCAGCAGTTACTCCCGGGCTAACCCCTCTGGGGCCAACGTCCTGACTTTC.

This clonotype has just a few counts. The chain couples TRBV12-3 or TRBV12-4 to TRBJ1-1, with D uncertain. The V gene lost 6 bases and the J gene lost 1 base, with 9 bases spanning the gap. The CDR3 has 13 residues. The CDR3 reads CASSHETNTEAFF. The CDR3 DNA is TGTGCCAGCAGCCACGAGACGAACACTGAAGCTTTCTTT.

V usage is TRBV9 and J usage is TRBJ1-2, with D maybe TRBD1 (6 bases). Trimming took 4 bases from V and 1 from J, leaving 11 bases between them. The CDR3 covers 14 residues. Germline loops: CDR1 SGDLS, CDR2 YYNGEE. CDR3 bases: TGTGCCAGCAGCTCCCGACAGGTTAACTATGGCTACACCTTC. It is translated as CASSSRQVNYGYTF.

The V and J genes are TRBV18 and TRBJ2-4, with D unclear. Germline lookup yields CDR1 KGHSH and CDR2 LQKENI. CDR3 size: 14 residues. With 6 bases removed from V and 1 base from J, the gap between germline ends came to 10 bases. CDR3 region: CASSLGMAKNIQYF. For the CDR3, the DNA is TGTGCCAGCTCCCTTGGTATGGCCAAAAACATTCAGTACTTC.

The J gene is TRBJ1-3, the V gene TRBV5-1; D unclear. Per germline, CDR1 SGHRS and CDR2 YFSETQ. This CDR3 contains 16 residues. Deletions cut 0 bases from V and 4 bases from J, with 14 bases between. The CDR3 DNA reads as TGCGCCAGCAGCTTGGTTAACGCGCATTCGGGAAACACCATATATTTT. It is translated as CASSLVNAHSGNTIYF.

This chain uses TRBV21-1 with TRBJ2-3; the D call TRBD2 from the table was never checked on the DNA. TRBV21-1 is marked as a pseudogene. The CDR3 extends over 16 amino acids. CDR3 protein: CASSRTSGREADTQYF. For the CDR3, the DNA is TGTGCCAGCAGCAGGACTAGCGGGAGGGAGGCAGATACGCAGTATTTT.

Only a few counts were recorded for this clonotype. The chain links TRBV3-1 to TRBJ2-2; D is unresolved. The ends were cut back, 0 bases at V and 2 bases at J, with 7 bases in the middle. CDR3 length: 15 residues. The V gene's germline CDR1 is LGHDT and CDR2 YNNKEL (reference sequence). This CDR3 reads CASSQDPSNTGELFF. The CDR3 DNA follows: TGTGCCAGCAGCCAAGATCCATCTAACACCGGGGAGCTGTTTTTT.

The gene calls are TRBV20-1 and TRBJ2-1, with D perhaps TRBD1 or TRBD2 (5 bases each). CDR3 length: 12 amino acids. The germline V gene has CDR1 DFQATT and CDR2 SNEGSKA (reference sequence). Trimming took 6 bases from V and 7 from J, leaving 13 bases between them. The CDR3 DNA follows: TGCAGTGCGGGGCGGGCATCGAATGAGCAGTTCTTC. Translation: CSAGRASNEQFF.

The table lists this clonotype with many counts. The V call is TRBV12-3 or TRBV12-4, the J call TRBJ2-2, with TRBD2 as a possible D gene (6 bases). There are 12 residues in the CDR3. V gave up 6 bases and J gave up 5 bases, with 7 bases separating them. CDR3 amino acids: CASSGGTGELFF. CDR3 bases: TGTGCCAGCAGCGGGGGTACCGGGGAGCTGTTTTTT.

This clonotype was observed a handful of times. V gene TRBV24-1 combines with J gene TRBJ2-7; weak D call: TRBD2 (6 bases). Germline V gene sequence: CDR1 KGHDR, CDR2 SFDVKD. The CDR3 runs 14 residues. V was cut by 4 bases and J by 3 bases, with 12 bases left in between. The CDR3 sequence is CATSEETRFYEQYV. The CDR3 coding sequence is TGTGCCACCAGTGAGGAGACTAGATTCTACGAGCAGTACGTC.

A few counts support this clonotype. The chain joins TRBV4-1 to TRBJ2-7; D may match TRBD1 or TRBD2 (5 bases each). Germline loops: CDR1 MGHRA, CDR2 YSYEKL. V dropped 0 bases and J dropped 3 bases, with 15 bases sitting between them. This CDR3 comprises 16 residues. For the CDR3, the DNA is TGCGCCAGCAGCCAAGATCCGGGACCAGACCTCTACGAGCAGTACTTC. It specifies CASSQDPGPDLYEQYF.

This chain links TRBV7-6 with TRBJ2-5; the match to TRBD1 covers 7 bases. The CDR3 has 16 amino acids. V shed 5 bases and J 4 bases; nucleotides not matched to a gene: 13. The V gene's germline CDR1 is SGHVS and CDR2 FNYEAQ. CDR3 DNA sequence: TGTGCCAGCAGCCCTGTGGCCGGACAGGCGGGAGAGACCCAGTACTTC. It codes for CASSPVAGQAGETQYF.

The gene calls are TRBV7-2 and TRBJ2-7; D is undetermined. Between the trimmed V and J ends, which lost 1 base and 0 bases, there was a span of 7 bases. The CDR3 is made up of 14 amino acids. Germline V gives CDR1 SGHTA, CDR2 FQGNSA. The CDR3 region is CASSLEAVSYEQYV. CDR3 nucleotides: TGTGCCAGCAGCTTAGAGGCAGTCTCCTACGAGCAGTACGTC.

The chain carries TRBV28 and TRBJ2-5; the D gene is possibly TRBD2 (6 bases). The V and J ends lost 6 bases and 1 base respectively, with 9 bases between them. There are 13 residues in the CDR3. Germline V gene lookup returns CDR1 MDHEN and CDR2 SYDVKM. The CDR3 DNA reads as TGTGCCAGCAGGCCCGGGGGCCAAGAGACCCAGTACTTC. It codes for CASRPGGQETQYF.

The V and J genes are TRBV29-1 and TRBJ2-7; D uncertain. The ends were cut back, 6 bases at V and 1 base at J, with 10 bases in the middle. CDR1 is SQVTM, CDR2 ANQGSEA, per germline. The CDR3 sequence is 12 residues long. The CDR3 nucleotides are TGCAGCGTGGAATTTCGGTCCTACGAGCAGTACTTC. Translation: CSVEFRSYEQYF.

V is TRBV18 and J is TRBJ2-7; D not certain. The germline gives CDR1 KGHSH, CDR2 LQKENI. With 2 bases removed from V and 2 bases from J, the gap between germline ends came to 7 bases. CDR3 size: 13 residues. Here the CDR3 DNA reads TGTGCCAGCTCACCAACATTTACCTACGAGCAGTACTTC. Its protein product is CASSPTFTYEQYF.

This clonotype was recorded at least ten times. This chain uses TRBV7-8 with TRBJ2-2; 10 nucleotides agree with TRBD2. J lost 1 base, V lost 0 bases, and 11 bases had no gene match. CDR1 and CDR2 (germline): SGHVS, FQNEAQ. The CDR3 sequence is 20 residues long. CDR3 protein: CASSLAPGASGRLNTGELFF. The DNA for the CDR3 is TGTGCCAGCAGCTTAGCGCCGGGGGCTAGCGGGAGACTGAACACCGGGGAGCTGTTTTTT. Full variable domain (remainder filled in from reference TRBV7-8 and TRBJ2-2): GAGVSQSPRYKVAKRGQDVALRCDPISGHVSLFWYQQALGQGPEFLTYFQNEAQLDKSGLPSDRFFAERPEGSVSTLKIQRTQQEDSAVYLCASSLAPGASGRLNTGELFFGEGSRLTVL.

Here the CDR3 reads CASSLVRGDRTDTQYF. The DNA of the CDR3 is TGTGCCAGCAGCTTAGTTCGGGGGGATCGCACAGATACGCAGTATTTT. This chain connects TRBV7-8 to TRBJ2-3, with TRBD2 identical over 7 bases. The CDR3 totals 16 residues. Germline trimming cut 1 base from V and 1 base from J; bases unmatched to any gene: 5. Germline values: CDR1 SGHVS, CDR2 FQNEAQ.

This clonotype was counted a few times. The chain couples TRBV7-3 to TRBJ2-1; D ambiguous. The germline V and J ends were trimmed by 1 base and 5 bases, with 21 bases remaining between them. Germline-derived CDR1 and CDR2 are SGHTA and FQGTGA. CDR3 length: 18 residues. Written as DNA, the CDR3 is TGTGCCAGCAGCTTAAGACCGAACCTTGGCAGACTCGACAATGAGCAGTTCTTC. Protein: CASSLRPNLGRLDNEQFF.

J is TRBJ2-1 and V is TRBV6-2 or TRBV6-3, with D possibly TRBD2 on 6 matching bases. Looked up from germline, CDR1 is MNHEY and CDR2 is SVGEGT. V was clipped by 5 bases and J by 5 bases, with 19 bases between them. There are 16 residues in the CDR3. The CDR3 region is CASSAGGAGFDNEQFF. CDR3 DNA: TGTGCCAGCAGTGCCGGGGGTGCGGGGTTCGACAATGAGCAGTTCTTC.

This clonotype has just a few counts. The genes are TRBV10-3 and TRBJ2-5; 9 bases are a match to TRBD1. The CDR3 length is 17 residues. Germline V gene lookup returns CDR1 ENHRY and CDR2 SYGVKD. Trimming took 7 bases from V and 6 from J; bases not matched to a gene: 18. Here the CDR3 DNA reads TGTGCCATCAACGGAAATTGGCTGGACAGGGGCGGACAGACCCAGTACTTC. Protein product: CAINGNWLDRGGQTQYF.

CDR3 in DNA: TGTGCCAGCAGCACCCCCGGGACAGGGAATTCACCCCTCCACTTT. It yields the protein CASSTPGTGNSPLHF. The chain recombines TRBV7-2 with TRBJ1-6; TRBD1 matches 9 bases. The germline V gene encodes CDR1 SGHTA and CDR2 FQGNSA. This CDR3 spans 15 amino acids. The V and J ends lost 5 bases and 7 bases, in that order; junction bases with no gene match: 6.

This clonotype has more than one count but fewer than ten. This chain joins TRBV15 and TRBJ2-7; D gene ambiguous. The CDR3 length is 15 residues. The ends were cut back, 1 base at V and 3 bases at J, with 13 bases in the middle. Germline V lookup: CDR1 LNHNV, CDR2 YYDKDF (reference sequence). The CDR3 DNA follows: TGTGCCACCAGCAGAGGTCGGGTAGGGTTCTACGAGCAGTACTTC. Encoded protein: CATSRGRVGFYEQYF.

This clonotype was counted between two and nine times. The chain uses TRBV27 and TRBJ2-2; D might be TRBD2 (6 bases). From germline, CDR1 is MNHEY and CDR2 SMNVEV (reference sequence). Trimming took 7 bases from V and 1 from J, leaving 10 bases between them. This CDR3 has 14 amino acids. CDR3 bases: TGTGCCAGCACGGGACTTGAGAACACCGGGGAGCTGTTTTTT. Translation gives CASTGLENTGELFF.

This clonotype has only a few counts. The chain recombines TRBV20-1 with TRBJ2-2; 11 bases align to TRBD2. J gave up 6 bases and V 5 bases, and 8 bases lay outside the gene matches. Germline CDR1 and CDR2: DFQATT and SNEGSKA (reference sequence). The CDR3 spans 15 residues. The CDR3 is CSAATSGISAGELFF. In DNA form, the CDR3 reads TGCAGTGCTGCGACTAGCGGGATCTCTGCCGGGGAGCTGTTTTTT.